These 20 T cell receptor beta chains originate from one sample sequenced in a study of T cell changes during pregnancy in multiple sclerosis. Clones were sequenced by immunoSEQ multiplex PCR, and TCRdb holds only the in-frame ones, with some missing. The sample has around 70,000 clones, over 80% seen once; the top ten hold approximately 2.2%. This material consisted of peripheral blood, taken before pregnancy. The receptors were sampled from a female donor with multiple sclerosis, enrolled in a pregnancy study.

V usage is TRBV28 and J usage is TRBJ1-2, with D possibly TRBD1 on 5 matching bases. This CDR3 contains 15 residues. Deletions cut 6 bases from V and 6 bases from J, with 20 bases between. The germline V gene encodes CDR1 MDHEN and CDR2 SYDVKM. CDR3: CASSGGGGSIHGYTF. CDR3 DNA: TGTGCCAGCAGCGGGGGGGGAGGGTCTATCCATGGCTACACCTTC.

The chain is built from TRBV28 and TRBJ1-5, with D unresolved. Germline CDR1 MDHEN, CDR2 SYDVKM. This CDR3 is 14 amino acids long. Trimming removed 3 bases from V and 9 bases from J, with 15 bases in between. CDR3 loop: CASSLLGAIRPQHF. CDR3 DNA sequence: TGTGCCAGCAGTTTGTTGGGCGCGATCCGGCCCCAGCATTTT.

V gene TRBV11-3 combines with J gene TRBJ2-1; D possibly corresponds to TRBD2 (5 bases). CDR3 length equals 14 residues. V shed 5 bases and J shed 10 bases, with 18 bases lying between them. Germline assignment: CDR1 SGHNT and CDR2 YENEEA. CDR3 sequence: CASSPASGRGEQFF. The CDR3 nucleotides read TGTGCCAGCAGCCCAGCAAGCGGTCGAGGGGAGCAGTTCTTC.

The chain employs TRBV5-1 and TRBJ2-7, with D maybe TRBD2 (5 bases). Trimming stripped 0 bases from V and 5 bases from J, with 12 bases between. This CDR3 is built from 14 residues. The germline V gene encodes CDR1 SGHRS and CDR2 YFSETQ. The CDR3 is CASSLAGSLNEQYF. The CDR3 DNA reads as TGCGCCAGCAGCTTGGCGGGATCGTTGAACGAGCAGTACTTC.

V gene TRBV5-1 combines with J gene TRBJ2-1, with a tentative D call TRBD2 (5 bases). Trimming cost V 4 bases and J 10 bases, with 18 bases left between them. The CDR3 totals 14 residues. From germline, CDR1 is SGHRS and CDR2 YFSETQ. The CDR3 protein is CASSPAGERGEQFF. CDR3 in DNA: TGCGCCAGCAGCCCCGCTGGCGAAAGAGGGGAGCAGTTCTTC.

The V and J genes are TRBV27 and TRBJ2-2, with D perhaps TRBD2 (6 bases). The germline CDR1 and CDR2 sequences are MNHEY and SMNVEV (reference sequence). V was trimmed by 6 bases and J by 2 bases, leaving 13 bases between them. The CDR3 has 15 residues. CDR3 residues: CASRKGLLNTGELFF. As DNA, the CDR3 is TGTGCCAGCAGGAAGGGACTGTTAAACACCGGGGAGCTGTTTTTT.

This clone came up once. In DNA, the CDR3 is TGTGCCAGCTCACCACTGAGACAACAGGGGGTGTCGAACACTGAAGCTTTCTTT. This encodes CASSPLRQQGVSNTEAFF. The chain recombines TRBV18 with TRBJ1-1, with TRBD1 identical over 8 bases. There are 18 residues in the CDR3. In germline, CDR1 is KGHSH, CDR2 LQKENI. Germline trimming cut 1 base from V and 1 base from J; bases unmatched to any gene: 11.

This CDR3 reads CASSPGLAGGLRNEQFF. CDR3 nucleotide sequence: TGTGCCAGCTCACCCGGACTAGCGGGAGGGCTCAGAAATGAGCAGTTCTTC. The J gene is TRBJ2-1, the V gene TRBV18; 15 bases are a match to TRBD2. Trimming at V came to 3 bases and at J to 7 bases, leaving 7 bases not matched to a gene. Germline-derived CDR1 and CDR2 are KGHSH and LQKENI. The CDR3 is made up of 17 amino acids.

The J gene is TRBJ2-3, the V gene TRBV4-2; 7 bases are shared with TRBD1. There are 17 residues in the CDR3. The germline V gene encodes CDR1 LGHNA and CDR2 YNFKEQ. With 0 bases clipped from V and 5 bases from J, the junction kept 11 bases outside the gene matches. CDR3 region: CASSQDGQDRLQDTQYF. The CDR3, as DNA: TGTGCCAGCAGCCAAGATGGTCAGGACAGGTTACAAGATACGCAGTATTTT.

This sequence joins TRBV11-3 and TRBJ2-2; 13 bases map to TRBD2. Unmatched junction bases numbered 7, after V lost 4 bases and J lost 5 bases. In germline, CDR1 is SGHNT, CDR2 YENEEA. The CDR3 contains 17 residues. CDR3 amino acids: CASSSPAGLAGTGELFF. The DNA of the CDR3 is TGTGCCAGCAGCTCTCCTGCGGGACTAGCGGGGACCGGGGAGCTGTTTTTT.

The V and J genes are TRBV6-1 and TRBJ2-7; TRBD2 matches at 13 bases. Germline lookup yields CDR1 MNHNS and CDR2 SASEGT. With 8 bases clipped from V and 5 bases from J, the junction kept 0 bases outside the gene matches. The CDR3 length is 12 residues. CDR3 sequence: CASGLAGDEQYF. The CDR3 DNA sequence: TGTGCCAGCGGACTAGCGGGAGACGAGCAGTACTTC.

V gene TRBV6-5 combines with J gene TRBJ2-1, with 9 bases aligning to TRBD1. The CDR3 extends over 13 amino acids. Germline assignment: CDR1 MNHEY and CDR2 SVGAGI. The J segment lost 8 bases and the V segment lost 5 bases, leaving 4 bases of the junction unmatched. The CDR3 nucleotides read TGTGCCAGCAGTGGGACAGGGTCCTATGAGCAGTTCTTC. It encodes CASSGTGSYEQFF.

This chain connects TRBV23-1 to TRBJ1-3, with 10 bases identical to TRBD1. TRBV23-1 falls under the ORF class, with uncertain function. This CDR3 is built from 19 residues. The trim removed 1 base at V and 3 bases at J, leaving 12 bases unmatched. The CDR3 sequence: CASSQLKTRQGANGNTIYF. The CDR3 DNA reads as TGCGCCAGCAGTCAATTAAAGACTCGACAGGGGGCTAATGGAAACACCATATATTTT.

The DNA for the CDR3 is TGTGCCAGCAGCCCCGGGGGTTTAAGAGGGGGCTACACCTTC. Protein: CASSPGGLRGGYTF. The J gene is TRBJ1-2, the V gene TRBV7-2; the D gene is possibly TRBD1 (5 bases). Germline V gene lookup returns CDR1 SGHTA and CDR2 FQGNSA. V dropped 5 bases and J dropped 8 bases, with 18 bases sitting between them. This CDR3 has 14 residues.

V and J are TRBV19 and TRBJ2-5, with 12 bases that match TRBD2. The CDR3 extends over 17 amino acids. The germline V gene has CDR1 LNHDA and CDR2 SQIVND (reference sequence). After removal of 4 bases from V and 5 bases from J, the junction contained 11 bases not matched to a gene. CDR3 in amino acids: CASSTRLAGVRSETQYF. DNA of the CDR3: TGTGCCAGTAGTACGAGACTAGCGGGAGTGCGTAGCGAGACCCAGTACTTC. The whole variable domain, filled in from reference TRBV19 and TRBJ2-5, reads DGGITQSPKYLFRKEGQNVTLSCEQNLNHDAMYWYRQDPGQGLRLIYYSQIVNDFQKGDIAEGYSVSREKKESFPLTVTSAQKNPTAFYLCASSTRLAGVRSETQYFGPGTRLLVL.

The sample holds one count of this clone. The genes are TRBV11-2 and TRBJ2-3; D may be TRBD1 (6 bases). Germline V gene sequence: CDR1 SGHAT, CDR2 FQNNGV. V was trimmed by 6 bases and J by 4 bases, leaving 11 bases between them. The CDR3 totals 13 residues. CDR3 protein: CASRQGVPDTQYF. CDR3 coding DNA: TGTGCCAGCAGACAGGGCGTCCCAGATACGCAGTATTTT. The complete variable domain, with remaining parts taken from reference TRBV11-2 and TRBJ2-3, reads EAGVAQSPRYKIIEKRQSVAFWCNPISGHATLYWYQQILGQGPKLLIQFQNNGVVDDSQLPKDRFSAERLKGVDSTLKIQPAKLEDSAVYLCASRQGVPDTQYFGPGTRLTVL.

This chain joins TRBV29-1 and TRBJ2-1; 13 bases map to TRBD2. Trimming cost V 7 bases and J 2 bases; bases outside gene matches: 2. The CDR3 is made up of 14 amino acids. CDR1 and CDR2 (germline): SQVTM, ANQGSEA. The CDR3 nucleotides are TGCAGCGGGGGACTAGCGGGAACCTACAATGAGCAGTTCTTC. It encodes CSGGLAGTYNEQFF.

V usage is TRBV5-4 and J usage is TRBJ1-1, with 7 bases aligning to TRBD1. Germline loops: CDR1 SGHNT, CDR2 YYREEE (reference sequence). The CDR3 has 14 amino acids. J gave up 4 bases and V 4 bases, and 7 bases lay outside the gene matches. The CDR3 reads CASSRADRATEAFF. The CDR3 coding sequence is TGTGCCAGCAGCCGAGCTGACAGGGCCACTGAAGCTTTCTTT.

CDR3 sequence reads: CASSFRGRQPQHF. Here the CDR3 DNA reads TGTGCCAGCAGCTTCAGGGGGCGTCAGCCCCAGCATTTT. This chain connects TRBV28 to TRBJ1-5; 8 positions match TRBD1. CDR1 and CDR2 from the germline V gene are MDHEN and SYDVKM. Germline trimming cut 6 bases from V and 6 bases from J; bases unmatched to any gene: 4. The CDR3 is made up of 13 amino acids.

The chain joins TRBV2 to TRBJ1-5, with 10 bases that match TRBD1. Germline CDR1 reads SNHLY; CDR2 reads FYNNEI. V lost 5 bases and J lost 2; bases outside the gene matches: 6. This CDR3 comprises 16 residues. CDR3 coding DNA: TGTGCCAGCAGTCGAGACAGGGGGCCGGGCAATCAGCCCCAGCATTTT. Its protein product is CASSRDRGPGNQPQHF.